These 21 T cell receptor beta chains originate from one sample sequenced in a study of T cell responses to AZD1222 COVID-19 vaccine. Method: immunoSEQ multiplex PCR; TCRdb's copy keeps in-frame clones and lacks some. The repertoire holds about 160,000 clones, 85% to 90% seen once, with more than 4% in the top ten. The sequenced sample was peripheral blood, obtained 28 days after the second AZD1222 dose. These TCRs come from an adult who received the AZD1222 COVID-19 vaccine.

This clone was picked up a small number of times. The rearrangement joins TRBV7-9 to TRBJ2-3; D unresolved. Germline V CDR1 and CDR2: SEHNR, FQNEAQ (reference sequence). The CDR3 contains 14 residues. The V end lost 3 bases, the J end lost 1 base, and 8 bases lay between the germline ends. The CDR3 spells CASSFEGRTDTQYF. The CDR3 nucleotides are TGTGCCAGCAGCTTCGAAGGGCGCACAGATACGCAGTATTTT.

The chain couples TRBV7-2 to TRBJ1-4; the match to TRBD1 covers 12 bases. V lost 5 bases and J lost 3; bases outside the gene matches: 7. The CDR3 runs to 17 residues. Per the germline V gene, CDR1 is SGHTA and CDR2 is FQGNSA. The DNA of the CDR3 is TGTGCCAGCAGCCCGAGGGGACAGGGGGCCTCTAATGAAAAACTGTTTTTT. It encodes CASSPRGQGASNEKLFF. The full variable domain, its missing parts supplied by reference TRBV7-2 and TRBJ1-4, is GAGVSQSPSNKVTEKGKDVELRCDPISGHTALYWYRQSLGQGLEFLIYFQGNSAPDKSGLPSDRFSAERTGGSVSTLTIQRTQQEDSAVYLCASSPRGQGASNEKLFFGSGTQLSVL.

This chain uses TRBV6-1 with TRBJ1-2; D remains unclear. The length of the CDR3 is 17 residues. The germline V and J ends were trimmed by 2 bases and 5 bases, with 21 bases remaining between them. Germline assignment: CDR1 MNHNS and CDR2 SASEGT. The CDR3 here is CASSELPGGRSRYGYTF. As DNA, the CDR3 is TGTGCCAGCAGTGAACTGCCGGGAGGACGGAGTCGATATGGCTACACCTTC.

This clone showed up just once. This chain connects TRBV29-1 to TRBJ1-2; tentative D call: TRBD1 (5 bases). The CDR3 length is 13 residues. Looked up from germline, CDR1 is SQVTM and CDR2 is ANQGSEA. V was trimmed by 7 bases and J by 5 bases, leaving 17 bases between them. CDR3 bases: TGCAGCGCCCGCGCGGAGGGGATATATGGCTACACCTTC. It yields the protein CSARAEGIYGYTF.

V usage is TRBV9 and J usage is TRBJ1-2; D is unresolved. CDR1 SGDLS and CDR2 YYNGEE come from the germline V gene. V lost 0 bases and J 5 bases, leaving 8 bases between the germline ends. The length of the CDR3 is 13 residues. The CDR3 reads CASSVASGYGYTF. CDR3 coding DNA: TGTGCCAGCAGCGTAGCGTCGGGGTATGGCTACACCTTC.

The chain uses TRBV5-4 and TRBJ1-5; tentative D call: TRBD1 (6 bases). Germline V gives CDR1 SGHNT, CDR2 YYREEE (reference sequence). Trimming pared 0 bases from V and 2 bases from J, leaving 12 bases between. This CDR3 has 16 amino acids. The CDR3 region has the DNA TGTGCCAGCAGCTTGGGGGGGCAGGGAGGCAATCAGCCCCAGCATTTT. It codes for CASSLGGQGGNQPQHF.

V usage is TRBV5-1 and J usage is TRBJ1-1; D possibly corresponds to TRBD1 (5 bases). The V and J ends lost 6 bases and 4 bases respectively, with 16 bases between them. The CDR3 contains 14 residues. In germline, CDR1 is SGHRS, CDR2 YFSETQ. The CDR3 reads CASTAGTEGTEAFF. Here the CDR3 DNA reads TGCGCCAGCACCGCGGGGACGGAGGGCACTGAAGCTTTCTTT.

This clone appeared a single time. The CDR3: CASSAMQDGNTEAFF. CDR3 nucleotide sequence: TGTGCCAGCAGCGCTATGCAGGATGGGAACACTGAAGCTTTCTTT. The chain recombines TRBV5-4 with TRBJ1-1; D remains ambiguous. CDR3 length: 15 residues. Per the germline V gene, CDR1 is SGHNT and CDR2 is YYREEE (reference sequence). V was cut by 4 bases and J by 1 base, with 14 bases left in between. Complete variable domain (other parts from reference TRBV5-4 and TRBJ1-1): ETGVTQSPTHLIKTRGQQVTLRCSSQSGHNTVSWYQQALGQGPQFIFQYYREEENGRGNFPPRFSGLQFPNYSSELNVNALELDDSALYLCASSAMQDGNTEAFFGQGTRLTVV.

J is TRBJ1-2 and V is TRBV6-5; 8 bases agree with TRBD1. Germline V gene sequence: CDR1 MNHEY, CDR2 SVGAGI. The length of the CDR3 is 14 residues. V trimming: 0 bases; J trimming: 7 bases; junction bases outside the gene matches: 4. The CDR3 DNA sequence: TGTGCCAGCAGTTACTCTGGCAGGGGGCTTGGCTACACCTTC. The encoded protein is CASSYSGRGLGYTF.

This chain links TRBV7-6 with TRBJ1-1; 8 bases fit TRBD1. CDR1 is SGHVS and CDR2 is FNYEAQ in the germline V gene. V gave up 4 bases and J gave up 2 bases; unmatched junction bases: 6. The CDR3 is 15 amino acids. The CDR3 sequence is CASSSRQGTNTEAFF. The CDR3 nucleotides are TGTGCCAGCAGCTCTCGACAGGGGACAAACACTGAAGCTTTCTTT.

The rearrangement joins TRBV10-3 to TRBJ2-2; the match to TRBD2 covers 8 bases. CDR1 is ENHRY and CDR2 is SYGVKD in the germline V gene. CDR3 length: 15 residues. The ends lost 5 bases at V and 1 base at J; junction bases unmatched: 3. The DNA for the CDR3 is TGTGCCATCAGTCCTCTAGCGGGGAACACCGGGGAGCTGTTTTTT. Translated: CAISPLAGNTGELFF.

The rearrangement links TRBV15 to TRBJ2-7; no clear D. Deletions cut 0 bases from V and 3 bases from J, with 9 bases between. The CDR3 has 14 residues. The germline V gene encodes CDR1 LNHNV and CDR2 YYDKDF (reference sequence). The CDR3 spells CATSRDLQDYEQYF. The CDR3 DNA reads TGTGCCACCAGCAGAGATTTACAAGACTACGAGCAGTACTTC.

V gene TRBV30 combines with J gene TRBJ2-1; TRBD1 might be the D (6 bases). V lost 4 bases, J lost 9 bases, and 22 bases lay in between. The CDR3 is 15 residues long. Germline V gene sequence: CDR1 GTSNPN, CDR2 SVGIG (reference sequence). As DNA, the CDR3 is TGTGCCTGGACCACCCTCAGGGCAGGGGAATCTGAGCAGTTCTTC. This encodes CAWTTLRAGESEQFF. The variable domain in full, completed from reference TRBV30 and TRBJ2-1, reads SQTIHQWPATLVQPVGSPLSLECTVEGTSNPNLYWYRQAAGRGLQLLFYSVGIGQISSEVPQNLSASRPQDRQFILSSKKLLLSDSGFYLCAWTTLRAGESEQFFGPGTRLTVL.

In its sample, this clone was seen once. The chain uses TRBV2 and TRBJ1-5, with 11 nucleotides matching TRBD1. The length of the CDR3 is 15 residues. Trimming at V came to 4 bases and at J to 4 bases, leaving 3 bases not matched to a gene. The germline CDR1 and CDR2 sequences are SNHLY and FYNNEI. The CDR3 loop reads CASSGDRGKNQPQHF. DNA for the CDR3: TGTGCCAGCAGTGGGGACAGGGGGAAAAATCAGCCCCAGCATTTT.

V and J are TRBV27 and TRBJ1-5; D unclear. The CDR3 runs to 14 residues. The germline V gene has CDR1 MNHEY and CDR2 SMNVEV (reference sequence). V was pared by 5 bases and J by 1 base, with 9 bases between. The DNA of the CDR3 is TGTGCCAGCAGTGCCAGAGGGAGCAATCAGCCCCAGCATTTT. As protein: CASSARGSNQPQHF.

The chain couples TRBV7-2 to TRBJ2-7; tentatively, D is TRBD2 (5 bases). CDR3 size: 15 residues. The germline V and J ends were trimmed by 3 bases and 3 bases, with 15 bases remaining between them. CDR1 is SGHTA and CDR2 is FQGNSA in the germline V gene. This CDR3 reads CASSFKGSGGYEQYF. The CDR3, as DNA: TGTGCCAGCAGCTTTAAAGGTTCAGGAGGCTACGAGCAGTACTTC. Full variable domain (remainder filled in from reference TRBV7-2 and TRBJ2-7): GAGVSQSPSNKVTEKGKDVELRCDPISGHTALYWYRQSLGQGLEFLIYFQGNSAPDKSGLPSDRFSAERTGGSVSTLTIQRTQQEDSAVYLCASSFKGSGGYEQYFGPGTRLTVT.

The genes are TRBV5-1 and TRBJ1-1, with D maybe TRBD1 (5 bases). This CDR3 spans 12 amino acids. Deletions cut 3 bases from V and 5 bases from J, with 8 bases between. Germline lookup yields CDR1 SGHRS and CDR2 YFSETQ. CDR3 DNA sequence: TGCGCCAGCAGCTCCTGGGGGACTGAAGCTTTCTTT. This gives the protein CASSSWGTEAFF.

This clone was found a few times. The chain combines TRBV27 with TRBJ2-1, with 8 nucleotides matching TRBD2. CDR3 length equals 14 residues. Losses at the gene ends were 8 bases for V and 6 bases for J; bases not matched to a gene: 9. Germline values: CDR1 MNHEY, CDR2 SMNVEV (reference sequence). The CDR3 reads CASSKAGGSNEQFF. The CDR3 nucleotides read TGTGCCAGCTCCAAGGCGGGGGGAAGCAATGAGCAGTTCTTC.

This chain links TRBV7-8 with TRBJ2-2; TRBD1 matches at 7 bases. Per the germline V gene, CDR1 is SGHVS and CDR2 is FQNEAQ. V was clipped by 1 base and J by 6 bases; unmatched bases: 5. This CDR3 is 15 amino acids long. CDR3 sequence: CASSLGRGWAGELFF. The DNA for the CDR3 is TGTGCCAGCAGCTTAGGCAGGGGGTGGGCCGGGGAGCTGTTTTTT.

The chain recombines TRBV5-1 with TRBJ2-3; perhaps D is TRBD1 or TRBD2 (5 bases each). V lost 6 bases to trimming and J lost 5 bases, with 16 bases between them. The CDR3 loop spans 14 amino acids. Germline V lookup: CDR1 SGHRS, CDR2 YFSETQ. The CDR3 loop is CASTLSGTEDTQYF. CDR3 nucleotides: TGCGCCAGCACTCTGTCGGGGACGGAAGATACGCAGTATTTT.

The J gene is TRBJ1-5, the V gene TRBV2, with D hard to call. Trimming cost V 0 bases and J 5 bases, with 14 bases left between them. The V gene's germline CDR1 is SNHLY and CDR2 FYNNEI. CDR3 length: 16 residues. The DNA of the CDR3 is TGTGCCAGCAGTGAAGCGCAGGCCCCTGGGGATCAGCCCCAGCATTTT. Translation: CASSEAQAPGDQPQHF.